These T cell receptor beta chains were read from a single sample in a study of blood T cell repertoires in COVID-19. Measured with immunoSEQ multiplex PCR; TCRdb has only the in-frame clones, and not every one. The sample lists under 150,000 clones; more than 70% were seen once. The specimen sequenced was peripheral blood. Receptors originate from a man between 50 and 59 years old with active or convalescent COVID-19. Each CDR3 is given with its conserved first and last residue. A D gene is named only where the DNA matches it firmly. Some rows mark clone size as missing; the rest say once, few, many or name a class of expanded clone.

clone_size	d_call	j_call	v_call	cdr3_length	cdr3_aa	cdr3_nt
.	.	TRBJ2-2	TRBV7-2	13	CASSPAGGRELFF	TGTGCCAGCAGCCCAGCGGGCGGGAGGGAGCTGTTTTTT
.	TRBD1	TRBJ2-7	TRBV27	15	CASSGATGVSYEQYF	TGTGCCAGCAGTGGAGCGACAGGGGTGAGCTACGAGCAGTACTTC
.	TRBD1	TRBJ2-3	TRBV11-1	13	CASSSLRGPTQYF	TGTGCCAGCAGCTCCCTCAGGGGGCCCACGCAGTATTTT
.	.	TRBJ2-1	TRBV7-2	14	CASRSWGEWNEQFF	TGTGCCAGCAGATCCTGGGGGGAGTGGAATGAGCAGTTCTTC
once	TRBD1	TRBJ2-2	TRBV9	17	CASRHTGTGGRTGELFF	TGTGCCAGCAGACATACCGGGACAGGGGGCCGCACCGGGGAGCTGTTTTTT
.	TRBD1	TRBJ2-7	TRBV6-2/TRBV6-3	16	CASSLPSGTVLYEQYF	TGTGCCAGCAGTCTCCCCTCCGGGACAGTTCTCTACGAGCAGTACTTC
.	.	TRBJ1-1	TRBV9	15	CASSVGGRQATEAFF	TGTGCCAGCAGCGTAGGGGGAAGACAGGCCACTGAAGCTTTCTTT
.	TRBD1	TRBJ1-4	TRBV18	19	CASSPGTGGYQATNEKLFF	TGTGCCAGCTCACCCGGGACAGGGGGTTATCAGGCAACTAATGAAAAACTGTTTTTT
once	TRBD1	TRBJ2-3	TRBV9	15	CASSRLTGGTDTQYF	TGTGCCAGCAGCCGATTGACAGGGGGCACAGATACGCAGTATTTT
.	.	TRBJ1-5	TRBV29-1	17	CSVAEFSWSGGNQPQHF	TGCAGCGTTGCGGAGTTTTCGTGGTCGGGGGGGAATCAGCCCCAGCATTTT
.	.	TRBJ1-4	TRBV29-1	16	CSVAPGAGASNEKLFF	TGCAGCGTTGCCCCGGGAGCCGGGGCCTCTAATGAAAAACTGTTTTTT
.	.	TRBJ1-2	TRBV28	11	CASSSNYGYTF	TGTGCCAGCAGTTCGAACTATGGCTACACCTTC
few	TRBD1	TRBJ1-6	TRBV11-2	16	CASSPTTGQVNSPLHF	TGTGCCAGCAGCCCCACCACGGGACAGGTTAATTCACCCCTCCACTTT
.	.	TRBJ2-2	TRBV2	13	CASSRQNTGELFF	TGTGCCAGCAGTAGACAGAACACCGGGGAGCTGTTTTTT
.	TRBD1	TRBJ1-1	TRBV11-2	14	CASSAGQGYTEAFF	TGTGCCAGCAGCGCCGGACAGGGTTACACTGAAGCTTTCTTT
few	TRBD2	TRBJ2-7	TRBV27	14	CASSFRTSGYEQYF	TGTGCCAGCAGTTTCCGGACTAGCGGCTACGAGCAGTACTTC
.	TRBD1	TRBJ2-6	TRBV3-1/TRBV3-2	17	CASSRRTGSSGANVLTF	TGTGCCAGCAGCCGTAGGACAGGGAGCTCTGGGGCCAACGTCCTGACTTTC
.	.	TRBJ1-2	TRBV9	14	CASSVGQDNYGYTF	TGTGCCAGCAGCGTAGGACAGGACAACTATGGCTACACCTTC
.	.	TRBJ1-2	TRBV12-2	14	CASRLVEVDYGYTF	TGTGCAAGTCGCTTAGTCGAGGTTGACTATGGCTACACCTTC
few	TRBD2	TRBJ2-7	TRBV19	16	CASSPKGLAYVHEQYF	TGTGCCAGTAGTCCCAAGGGACTAGCGTACGTGCACGAGCAGTACTTC
.	.	TRBJ2-4	TRBV5-8	12	CASSPPSSQQYF	TGTGCCAGCAGCCCACCTAGCTCCCAACAGTACTTC
.	.	TRBJ2-7	TRBV27	15	CASSSPGLASYEQYF	TGTGCCAGCAGTTCCCCGGGACTTGCCTCCTACGAGCAGTACTTC
once	TRBD2	TRBJ2-1	TRBV28	16	CASSRTRTSGRNWPFF	TGTGCCAGCAGTCGAACTCGGACTAGCGGGAGGAACTGGCCGTTCTTC
.	.	TRBJ2-4	TRBV27	16	CASIFRAGAGKNIQYF	TGTGCCAGCATCTTTAGGGCAGGGGCGGGCAAAAACATTCAGTACTTC